The TCR beta chain described here comes from a study of blood T cell repertoires in COVID-19. Study as a whole: Samples representing acute and convalescent COVID-19 were sourced from the United States, Italy and Spain.

Trimming left V 0 bases short and J 2 bases short, with 14 bases between. CDR3 length: 16 amino acids. Germline V CDR1 and CDR2: ENHRY, SYGVKD. Original handling: Cell counts per sample came from amplifying reference gene primers. Sequencing used immunoSEQ multiplex PCR; TCRdb keeps in-frame clones, though not all of them. That table furnishes V, J and clone size, whereas the DNA furnished D and trimming. Seen here are 90,000 to 100,000 clones, around 92% observed once, and the top ten hold roughly 2.6%. Seattle's cohort entered during active infection and was followed longitudinally. The sample holds a few counts of this clone.

Sequencing was performed on peripheral blood. V and J are TRBV10-3 and TRBJ2-7; perhaps TRBD1 as D (5 bases). This clonotype was obtained from a man aged 45-65 years with COVID-19, enrolled during active disease. The CDR3: CAISESVSGNTYEQYF. The CDR3 coding sequence is TGTGCCATCAGTGAGTCAGTGTCAGGGAACACCTACGAGCAGTACTTC.